A selection of T cell receptor beta chains follows, all from one sample in a study of cytomegalovirus exposure and HLA in healthy donors. The protocol was immunoSEQ multiplex PCR, while the TCRdb copy is restricted to in-frame clones and leaves out a portion. The sample lists about 190,000 clones, about 82% seen once, with over 1.3% in the top ten. Sequencing was done on a sample of PBMCs. These receptors originate from a woman aged 18-35 years in good health and CMV-seronegative. Both conserved end residues are trimmed from each CDR3. The order of the fields is CDR3 protein, J gene, V gene.

ASSAGLNYEQY	TRBJ2-7	TRBV9
ASSSEFGRGYEQY	TRBJ2-7	TRBV7-6
ASSELPNTGELF	TRBJ2-2	TRBV6-1
ASSPRTGTEAF	TRBJ1-1	TRBV7-3
ATEKTGQETQY	TRBJ2-5	TRBV5-4
ASSLGGDSYEQY	TRBJ2-7	TRBV13
ASSATASGGTPITDTQY	TRBJ2-3	TRBV7-3
ASSSGHSYEQY	TRBJ2-7	TRBV9
ASSYLTSTDTQY	TRBJ2-3	TRBV6-6
ASSLGLAGDYWTQY	TRBJ2-3	TRBV5-8
ASTLRTGVTGETQY	TRBJ2-5	TRBV28
AISAGVEGPGY	TRBJ2-4	TRBV10-3
ASSRRGSILNYGYT	TRBJ1-2	TRBV21-1
ASSVLAGGNNEQF	TRBJ2-1	TRBV9
ASSLAQFPRWQGNSYEQY	TRBJ2-7	TRBV7-2
ASSESRPPGNTIY	TRBJ1-3	TRBV10-2
AISDWGRANHGYT	TRBJ1-2	TRBV10-3
ASSLLGRGNTGELF	TRBJ2-2	TRBV27
ASSLRQGADTGELF	TRBJ2-2	TRBV7-9
ASSGRQGANEQY	TRBJ2-7	TRBV25-1
ASSLDQGRYT	TRBJ1-2	TRBV5-1
ASSSYRTPVSTGTEAF	TRBJ1-1	TRBV11-2
ASSLVGLDRGQF	TRBJ2-1	TRBV7-2
ASSSSGLPYGYT	TRBJ1-2	TRBV5-1
ASSFRSSGGETQY	TRBJ2-5	TRBV7-8
ASSPPLAAPYEQY	TRBJ2-7	TRBV4-1
AISGYRGYYGYT	TRBJ1-2	TRBV10-3
ASSIDGRGKTEAF	TRBJ1-1	TRBV19
ASSFTGYQETQY	TRBJ2-5	TRBV7-3
ASSHRPTGVDTEAF	TRBJ1-1	TRBV27
ASSLAGLGSYNEQF	TRBJ2-1	TRBV5-1
ASSLEAQGRNTIY	TRBJ1-3	TRBV5-1
ASSLRPGLAPGTGELF	TRBJ2-2	TRBV7-3
ASLGRGREKLF	TRBJ1-4	TRBV19
ASSQDAREYEQY	TRBJ2-7	TRBV4-2
ASSQGLAEQY	TRBJ2-7	TRBV7-2
ASSEPPGQPQH	TRBJ1-5	TRBV10-1
ASSLGLQAFQETQY	TRBJ2-5	TRBV5-5
ASSMYRDNSQPQH	TRBJ1-5	TRBV6-1
ASWRTGDYGYT	TRBJ1-2	TRBV6-5
ASSQVTPGSAGMDTQY	TRBJ2-3	TRBV4-1
ASSFLGEDTQY	TRBJ2-3	TRBV5-1
ASSLIRGSYNEQF	TRBJ2-1	TRBV5-1
ASSQVEYTGELF	TRBJ2-2	TRBV14
ASTYGSSYEQY	TRBJ2-7	TRBV6-1
ASSLDSSGANVLT	TRBJ2-6	TRBV5-1
ASSEEWLTIHQGYT	TRBJ1-2	TRBV2
ATSKPGQGPETQY	TRBJ2-5	TRBV15
ASSSGLAPYEQY	TRBJ2-7	TRBV7-9